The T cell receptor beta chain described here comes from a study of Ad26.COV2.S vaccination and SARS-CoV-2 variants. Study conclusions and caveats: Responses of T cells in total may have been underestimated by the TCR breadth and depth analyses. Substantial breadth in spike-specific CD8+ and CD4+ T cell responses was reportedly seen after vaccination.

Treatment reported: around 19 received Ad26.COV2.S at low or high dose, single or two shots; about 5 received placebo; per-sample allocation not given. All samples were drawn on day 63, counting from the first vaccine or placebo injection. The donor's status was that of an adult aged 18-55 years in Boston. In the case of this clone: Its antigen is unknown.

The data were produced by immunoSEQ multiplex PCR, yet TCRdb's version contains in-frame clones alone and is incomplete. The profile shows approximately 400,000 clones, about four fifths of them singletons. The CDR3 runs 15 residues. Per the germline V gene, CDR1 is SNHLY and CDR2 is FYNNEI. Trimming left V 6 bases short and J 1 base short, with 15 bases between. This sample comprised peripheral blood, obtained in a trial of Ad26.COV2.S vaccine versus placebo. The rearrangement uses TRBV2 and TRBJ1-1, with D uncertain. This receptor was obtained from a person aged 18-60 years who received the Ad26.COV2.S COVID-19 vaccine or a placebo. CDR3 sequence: CASREGARRNTEAFF. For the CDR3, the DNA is TGTGCCAGCAGGGAGGGCGCGCGAAGGAACACTGAAGCTTTCTTT.